The rows below give T cell receptor beta chains drawn from one sample of a study of shared clonotypes between healthy human individuals. Sequencing used immunoSEQ multiplex PCR; TCRdb keeps in-frame clones, though not all of them. The repertoire holds roughly 700,000 clones, with roughly 70% as singletons. Sequencing input: memory CD4+ T cells sorted from blood. These receptors were collected from a woman aged 25 to 39 in good health. Both conserved end residues are part of each CDR3. The D gene is left open where the match is weak.

V gene,J gene,D gene,CDR3 DNA,CDR3 protein
TRBV11-2,TRBJ1-1,-,TGTGCCAGCAGCCCTCTCGGCAAAATGGCTTTCTTT,CASSPLGKMAFF
TRBV12-2,TRBJ1-5,-,TGTGCAAGTCGCTCCCAACCGCAGCCCCAGCATTTT,CASRSQPQPQHF
TRBV10-3,TRBJ2-7,-,TGTGCCATCAGTGATCAGATCTCCTACGAGCAGTACTTC,CAISDQISYEQYF
TRBV28,TRBJ1-2,-,TGTGCCAGCAGTGCGGGGGGCCCATCAAACTATGGCTACACCTTC,CASSAGGPSNYGYTF
TRBV5-1,TRBJ2-1,-,TGCGCCAGCAGCCAGATGAATCATGAGCAGTTCTTC,CASSQMNHEQFF
TRBV4-2,TRBJ2-6,-,TGTGCCAGCAGCCAAGAACTATCTGGGGCCAACGTCCTGACTTTC,CASSQELSGANVLTF
TRBV27,TRBJ2-1,TRBD2,TGTGCCAGCAGTTCCCCATTGTTCGCTAGCGGGACTACCGAGCAGTTCTTC,CASSSPLFASGTTEQFF
TRBV30,TRBJ1-1,TRBD1,TGTGCCTGGAGTGTAGGGACAGGGAACACTGAAGCTTTCTTT,CAWSVGTGNTEAFF
TRBV7-2,TRBJ2-1,TRBD2,TGTGCCAGCAGCTCGTTAGCGGGAGAGCAGTTCTTC,CASSSLAGEQFF
TRBV2,TRBJ2-4,-,TGTGCCAGCAGCGACAGAATTTTAGCCAAAAACATTCAGTACTTC,CASSDRILAKNIQYF
TRBV29-1,TRBJ2-3,-,TGCAGCGTTGAGTGGTCTCGAGAAGGCACAGATACGCAGTATTTT,CSVEWSREGTDTQYF
TRBV6-6,TRBJ1-2,-,TGTGCCAGCAGTTTTACCGGGGACATCGGTCGTGGCTACACCTTC,CASSFTGDIGRGYTF
TRBV5-1,TRBJ2-1,TRBD1,TGCGCCAGCAGTGGAGCGACAGGGGGTAATGAGCAGTTCTTC,CASSGATGGNEQFF